Below are 13 T cell receptor beta chains sequenced from a single sample in a study of blood T cell repertoires in COVID-19. TCRdb's table, derived via immunoSEQ multiplex PCR, lists solely in-frame clones and lacks some. The top ten hold 7% to 8% of the sample, which has just under 350,000 clones, 88% seen once. The specimen was peripheral blood. These receptors all come from a woman between 65 and 79 years old with COVID-19, enrolled during active disease.

The chain employs TRBV5-1 and TRBJ1-3; TRBD1 matches at 7 bases. V gave up 5 bases and J gave up 1 base; unmatched junction bases: 6. Per the germline V gene, CDR1 is SGHRS and CDR2 is YFSETQ. The CDR3 is 15 amino acids. This chain's CDR3 is CASRTGTLSGNTIYF. The CDR3 DNA is TGCGCCAGCAGGACAGGGACCCTTTCTGGAAACACCATATATTTT.

Remarks on this clone: This sample includes further DNA sequences coding for the same CDR3. V usage is TRBV7-2 and J usage is TRBJ2-7; perhaps TRBD2 as D (5 bases). The CDR3 is made up of 14 amino acids. Trimming cost V 1 base and J 4 bases, with 11 bases left between them. CDR1 and CDR2 (germline): SGHTA, FQGNSA. The CDR3 is CASSLGTGSYEQYF. The CDR3 DNA follows: TGTGCCAGCAGCTTAGGGACGGGGTCTTACGAGCAGTACTTC.

CDR3 in DNA: TGTGCCAGCAGCTCTCATTCCGGGACAGGGACCTACGAGCAGTACTTC. Translating gives CASSSHSGTGTYEQYF. This chain links TRBV7-2 with TRBJ2-7, with 9 positions matching TRBD1. The CDR3 totals 16 residues. Germline values: CDR1 SGHTA, CDR2 FQGNSA. Unmatched junction bases numbered 9, after V lost 4 bases and J lost 2 bases.

This chain connects TRBV5-1 to TRBJ1-2; 7 nucleotides agree with TRBD1. The CDR3 totals 14 residues. CDR1 and CDR2 (germline): SGHRS, YFSETQ. The V gene end was trimmed by 0 bases and the J gene end by 4 bases; junction bases not matched to a gene: 3. The CDR3, as DNA: TGCGCCAGCAGCTTGGTAGGGGGCGGCTATGGCTACACCTTC. This translates into CASSLVGGGYGYTF.

The J gene is TRBJ1-1, the V gene TRBV7-9; TRBD1 aligns across 8 bases. V lost 3 bases to trimming and J lost 11 bases; unmatched junction nucleotides: 11. Germline V gene sequence: CDR1 SEHNR, CDR2 FQNEAQ (reference sequence). The length of the CDR3 is 14 residues. The CDR3 DNA reads TGTGCCAGCAGCTTTGACTCGGACAGGGTGGCGGCTTTCTTT. It is translated as CASSFDSDRVAAFF. Full variable domain (remainder filled in from reference TRBV7-9 and TRBJ1-1): DTGVSQNPRHKITKRGQNVTFRCDPISEHNRLYWYRQTLGQGPEFLTYFQNEAQLEKSRLLSDRFSAERPKGSFSTLEIQRTEQGDSAMYLCASSFDSDRVAAFFGQGTRLTVV.

The chain combines TRBV21-1 with TRBJ2-7; TRBD1, the table's D call, was not compared with the DNA. TRBV21-1 counts as a pseudogene. The CDR3 contains 18 residues. CDR3: CASSKALQRTGFIIEQYF. CDR3 coding DNA: TGTGCCAGCAGCAAAGCGCTACAAAGGACAGGCTTTATAATCGAGCAGTACTTC.

The chain has TRBV20-1 and TRBJ1-1, with 7 nucleotides matching TRBD1. The CDR3 loop spans 13 amino acids. J was trimmed by 5 bases and V by 3 bases; bases with no gene match: 6. CDR1 is DFQATT and CDR2 is SNEGSKA in the germline V gene (reference sequence). The DNA of the CDR3 is TGCAGTGCTAGTTCGAAGGGGGCGACTGAAGCTTTCTTT. Amino acid sequence: CSASSKGATEAFF.

The V call is TRBV7-9, the J call TRBJ1-1; weak D call: TRBD1 (5 bases). The CDR3 contains 13 residues. The germline gives CDR1 SEHNR, CDR2 FQNEAQ (reference sequence). Trimming removed 4 bases at V and 2 bases at J, with 8 bases between. CDR3 amino acids: CASSWDSNTEAFF. CDR3 nucleotide sequence: TGTGCCAGCAGCTGGGACTCAAACACTGAAGCTTTCTTT. The full variable domain, its missing parts supplied by reference TRBV7-9 and TRBJ1-1, is DTGVSQNPRHKITKRGQNVTFRCDPISEHNRLYWYRQTLGQGPEFLTYFQNEAQLEKSRLLSDRFSAERPKGSFSTLEIQRTEQGDSAMYLCASSWDSNTEAFFGQGTRLTVV.

About this clone itself: This CDR3 is also generated by other DNA sequences in the sample. The rearrangement uses TRBV19 and TRBJ1-1; D is unclear. The CDR3 runs 13 residues. CDR1 and CDR2 from the germline V gene are LNHDA and SQIVND (reference sequence). The V and J ends lost 2 bases and 5 bases respectively, with 9 bases between them. CDR3 residues: CASSIKRETEAFF. The CDR3 DNA reads TGTGCCAGTAGTATAAAGAGGGAGACTGAAGCTTTCTTT. The full variable domain, completed using reference TRBV19 and TRBJ1-1, is DGGITQSPKYLFRKEGQNVTLSCEQNLNHDAMYWYRQDPGQGLRLIYYSQIVNDFQKGDIAEGYSVSREKKESFPLTVTSAQKNPTAFYLCASSIKRETEAFFGQGTRLTVV.

CDR3 bases: TGTGCCAGCAGTTACTCCGGGGGGGTTAACTATGGCTACACCTTC. It translates to CASSYSGGVNYGYTF. This rearrangement joins TRBV6-5 to TRBJ1-2, with a possible D match to TRBD1 (5 bases). V was pared by 0 bases and J by 1 base, with 9 bases between. The CDR3 runs to 15 residues. CDR1 and CDR2 (germline): MNHEY, SVGAGI.

The CDR3 here is CASRTGGKGYTF. The CDR3 DNA reads as TGTGCCAGCAGAACAGGGGGCAAGGGCTACACCTTC. The V and J genes are TRBV6-5 and TRBJ1-2; 9 bases line up with TRBD1. This CDR3 spans 12 amino acids. V dropped 6 bases and J dropped 8; count of bases not matched to a gene: 4. Germline CDR1 MNHEY, CDR2 SVGAGI.

The rearrangement links TRBV4-1 to TRBJ1-2; the D is unclear. The CDR3 covers 15 residues. Trimming took 3 bases from V and 4 from J, leaving 15 bases between them. Germline values: CDR1 MGHRA, CDR2 YSYEKL. The CDR3 DNA reads TGCGCCAGCAGCCATGGAAGATTCGGAGGCTATGGCTACACCTTC. Its translation: CASSHGRFGGYGYTF.

The gene calls are TRBV6-5 and TRBJ1-5; tentative D call: TRBD1 (6 bases). V lost 7 bases and J 7 bases, leaving 11 bases between the germline ends. Germline V lookup: CDR1 MNHEY, CDR2 SVGAGI. The CDR3 extends over 12 amino acids. The DNA of the CDR3 is TGTGCCAGCACCAACAGGGACCAGCCCCAGCATTTT. Amino acids: CASTNRDQPQHF.